This T cell receptor (beta chain) is from a study of blood T cell repertoires in COVID-19. Study-wide background: The analysed material was cDNA or gDNA that came from T cells, B-cell-depleted T cells, or PBMCs.

The trim removed 4 bases at V and 7 bases at J, leaving 8 bases unmatched. The germline CDR1 and CDR2 sequences are SGHNT and YYREEE (reference sequence). This CDR3 is 14 amino acids long. Per the study methods: It was from reference gene primer amplification that nucleated cell counts were estimated. Clones were sequenced by immunoSEQ multiplex PCR, and TCRdb holds only the in-frame ones, with some missing. D and trimming come from the DNA, and the V and J calls and clone size come from that table. The sample carries about 360,000 clones, around 84% recorded once. Input material: peripheral blood. The chain carries TRBV5-4 and TRBJ2-1, with TRBD1 matching 7 bases. The TCR originated in a human donor in a cohort sampled during active COVID-19. The CDR3 DNA sequence: TGTGCCAGCAGCCCCAGACAGGGAGCAAATGAGCAGTTCTTC. Amino acids: CASSPRQGANEQFF. Variable domain in full (rest from reference TRBV5-4 and TRBJ2-1): ETGVTQSPTHLIKTRGQQVTLRCSSQSGHNTVSWYQQALGQGPQFIFQYYREEENGRGNFPPRFSGLQFPNYSSELNVNALELDDSALYLCASSPRQGANEQFFGPGTRLTVL.